One sample yielded the 24 T cell receptor beta chains listed below, sequenced in a study of human T cells and chemical hapten exposure. As for time point: pre-sensitization, week 0. Treatment reported: therapeutic diphenylcyclopropenone sensitization with weekly scalp DPC. TCRdb re-analysed the RACE reads in MiXCR, keeping a single row per CDR3 protein. Of about 290,000 distinct CDR3 sequences in the sample, roughly 8% were seen once. The sample was whole blood, taken in connection with sensitization to the hapten diphenylcyclopropenone (DPC). These receptors were obtained from a man younger than 35 with alopecia areata. Some clones in this sample may be carry-over from other donors' samples.

V gene TRBV28 combines with J gene TRBJ1-6, with 8 bases matching TRBD1. The CDR3 runs 16 residues. V was clipped by 5 bases and J by 6 bases; unmatched bases: 9. The germline gives CDR1 MDHEN, CDR2 SYDVKM. In nucleotides, the CDR3 is TGTGCCAGCAGTCCTAGGACAGGGAGTCTTAATTCACCCCTCCACTTT. Translation: CASSPRTGSLNSPLHF.

This clonotype was picked up a small number of times. The rearrangement uses TRBV12-3 or TRBV12-4 and TRBJ2-1; no clear D gene. V was shortened by 8 bases and J by 8 bases, with 22 bases between the two germline ends. The CDR3 has 15 amino acids. This CDR3 reads CASAAAPTIFDEQFF. In DNA, the CDR3 is TGTGCCAGCGCGGCGGCCCCAACAATTTTTGATGAGCAGTTCTTC.

The sample holds a few counts of this clonotype. The chain carries TRBV18 and TRBJ2-4, with 7 bases identical to TRBD1. Germline V CDR1 and CDR2: KGHSH, LQKENI. The CDR3 loop spans 14 amino acids. V gave up 2 bases and J gave up 6 bases; unmatched junction bases: 4. CDR3 protein: CASSPMAGGNIQYF. DNA of the CDR3: TGTGCCAGCTCACCAATGGCAGGGGGAAACATTCAGTACTTC.

This clonotype was counted between two and nine times. The chain combines TRBV12-3 or TRBV12-4 with TRBJ1-1, with D tentatively TRBD1 (6 bases). The CDR3 totals 14 residues. V was shortened by 2 bases and J by 4 bases, with 11 bases between the two germline ends. The CDR3 coding sequence is TGTGCCAGCAGTTTAATGGGGGCGTCCACTGAAGCTTTCTTT. It yields the protein CASSLMGASTEAFF.

This chain links TRBV5-1 with TRBJ1-2; no clear D. CDR3 size: 15 residues. V lost 0 bases and J 8 bases, leaving 17 bases between the germline ends. Germline lookup yields CDR1 SGHRS and CDR2 YFSETQ. This chain's CDR3 is CASSLDPEGPGGYTF. The CDR3 DNA follows: TGCGCCAGCAGCTTGGATCCGGAAGGGCCTGGCGGCTACACCTTC. Looking up the rest from reference TRBV5-1 and TRBJ1-2 gives the full variable domain: KAGVTQTPRYLIKTRGQQVTLSCSPISGHRSVSWYQQTPGQGLQFLFEYFSETQRNKGNFPGRFSGRQFSNSRSEMNVSTLELGDSALYLCASSLDPEGPGGYTFGSGTRLTVV.

This clonotype was recorded a few times. J is TRBJ2-3 and V is TRBV5-1, with TRBD2 matching 9 bases. Germline-derived CDR1 and CDR2 are SGHRS and YFSETQ. V lost 4 bases, J lost 1 base, and 7 bases stayed unmatched. CDR3 length: 16 amino acids. Here the CDR3 reads CASSDSGGPGTDTQYF. In DNA, the CDR3 is TGCGCCAGCAGCGATAGCGGGGGCCCTGGCACAGATACGCAGTATTTT.

The chain carries TRBV4-1 and TRBJ1-6, with TRBD1 matching 7 bases. Germline trimming cut 1 base from V and 10 bases from J; bases unmatched to any gene: 10. Germline CDR1 is MGHRA and CDR2 is YSYEKL. The CDR3 covers 16 residues. DNA of the CDR3: TGCGCCAGCAGCCAAGGACAGGGTCGGGACGGCTCACCCCTCCACTTT. This sequence encodes CASSQGQGRDGSPLHF.

This clonotype turned up a few times. The V gene is TRBV6-5, the J gene TRBJ1-2, with TRBD1 matching 8 bases. The length of the CDR3 is 15 residues. Germline CDR1 is MNHEY and CDR2 is SVGAGI. Trimming took 6 bases from V and 0 from J; bases not matched to a gene: 6. CDR3 coding DNA: TGTGCCAGCAGCAAAAACAGGGGGTCTAACTATGGCTACACCTTC. This sequence encodes CASSKNRGSNYGYTF.

This clonotype was counted a few times. The chain employs TRBV12-3 or TRBV12-4 and TRBJ2-1; TRBD1 aligns across 7 bases. The CDR3 runs 13 residues. V was clipped by 6 bases and J by 7 bases; unmatched bases: 6. In DNA, the CDR3 is TGTGCCAGCAGGTCGGGACAGAGGAATGAGCAGTTCTTC. Protein sequence: CASRSGQRNEQFF.

In this sample, this clonotype turned up a few times. The chain couples TRBV20-1 to TRBJ1-5; D is unclear. This CDR3 has 13 amino acids. V was clipped by 0 bases and J by 2 bases, with 5 bases between them. Per the germline V gene, CDR1 is DFQATT and CDR2 is SNEGSKA (reference sequence). The CDR3 region has the DNA TGCAGTGCTAGAGATTTGGGCAATCAGCCCCAGCATTTT. Amino acids: CSARDLGNQPQHF.

The J gene is TRBJ2-7, the V gene TRBV6-5, with D possibly being TRBD2 (5 bases). V shed 6 bases and J shed 2 bases, with 20 bases lying between them. CDR3 length: 16 residues. Germline assignment: CDR1 MNHEY and CDR2 SVGAGI. CDR3 coding DNA: TGTGCCAGCAGAACAGACCGCTTGGACGGGGCCTACGAGCAGTACGTC. It encodes CASRTDRLDGAYEQYV.

A few counts support this clonotype. The CDR3 DNA sequence: TGTGCCAGCAGGGGGACTAGCGGGGGCTACGAGCAGTACTTC. Encoded protein: CASRGTSGGYEQYF. This chain connects TRBV6-5 to TRBJ2-7; TRBD2 matches 14 bases. The ends lost 6 bases at V and 3 bases at J; junction bases unmatched: 1. Germline V CDR1 and CDR2: MNHEY, SVGAGI. This CDR3 comprises 14 residues.

V is TRBV6-2 or TRBV6-3 and J is TRBJ2-6; D might be TRBD2 (6 bases). There are 12 residues in the CDR3. Deletions cut 8 bases from V and 9 bases from J, with 11 bases between. Germline V gives CDR1 MNHEY, CDR2 SVGEGT. DNA for the CDR3: TGTGCCAGCGGGAGGTCCAGCAACGTCCTGACTTTC. Protein product: CASGRSSNVLTF.

This clonotype was recorded many times. The CDR3 sequence: CASSLPGLNTEAFF. CDR3 nucleotides: TGTGCCAGCAGCTTACCTGGTCTGAACACTGAAGCTTTCTTT. J is TRBJ1-1 and V is TRBV13; no clear D gene. The CDR3 length is 14 residues. Germline assignment: CDR1 PRHDT and CDR2 FYEKMQ (reference sequence). The V end was cut by 2 bases, the J end by 0 bases, with 7 bases between.

This clonotype was counted ten times or more. This chain links TRBV28 with TRBJ2-1; a weak D match, TRBD2 (6 bases). V shed 9 bases and J shed 4 bases, with 16 bases lying between them. The CDR3 has 14 residues. In germline, CDR1 is MDHEN, CDR2 SYDVKM. This CDR3 reads CASLPPGTYNEQFF. The CDR3, as DNA: TGTGCCAGTTTACCTCCAGGGACTTACAATGAGCAGTTCTTC.

This sequence joins TRBV20-1 and TRBJ2-1; TRBD2 matches at 12 bases. The trim removed 0 bases at V and 4 bases at J, leaving 4 bases unmatched. Germline V CDR1 and CDR2: DFQATT, SNEGSKA (reference sequence). The CDR3 contains 16 residues. The CDR3 loop reads CSARETSGGLYNEQFF. CDR3 DNA sequence: TGCAGTGCTAGAGAGACTAGCGGGGGCCTGTACAATGAGCAGTTCTTC.

This clonotype was observed many times. This sequence joins TRBV2 and TRBJ1-1; D remains unclear. There are 13 residues in the CDR3. The V end lost 6 bases, the J end lost 6 bases, and 14 bases lay between the germline ends. Per the germline V gene, CDR1 is SNHLY and CDR2 is FYNNEI. The CDR3 here is CASSERTQSEAFF. The CDR3 DNA sequence: TGTGCCAGCAGCGAGAGAACGCAGTCTGAAGCTTTCTTT.

This clonotype was recorded many times. The chain couples TRBV6-2 or TRBV6-3 to TRBJ1-1; D not certain. The CDR3 is made up of 14 amino acids. V was cut by 4 bases and J by 1 base, with 10 bases left in between. The germline CDR1 and CDR2 sequences are MNHEY and SVGEGT. CDR3 nucleotides: TGTGCCAGCAGTTCCCCCGCAGGGAACACTGAAGCTTTCTTT. Translation: CASSSPAGNTEAFF.

The chain joins TRBV2 to TRBJ2-4; D is perhaps TRBD2 (6 bases). Germline values: CDR1 SNHLY, CDR2 FYNNEI. The CDR3 has 16 amino acids. Trimming cost V 1 base and J 0 bases, with 10 bases left between them. CDR3 coding DNA: TGTGCCAGCAGTGAAGAGTGGGGGGTAGCCAAAAACATTCAGTACTTC. This translates into CASSEEWGVAKNIQYF.

The sample holds many counts of this clonotype. The rearrangement links TRBV7-9 to TRBJ1-1; tentatively, D is TRBD1 (6 bases). V was clipped by 5 bases and J by 0 bases, with 13 bases between them. Per the germline V gene, CDR1 is SEHNR and CDR2 is FQNEAQ (reference sequence). The CDR3 runs 15 residues. Here the CDR3 reads CASSPRGEMNTEAFF. The CDR3 nucleotides are TGTGCCAGCAGCCCAAGGGGGGAGATGAACACTGAAGCTTTCTTT.

This clonotype was picked up many times. The gene calls are TRBV6-5 and TRBJ1-1; D possibly corresponds to TRBD1 (6 bases). This CDR3 is 15 amino acids long. The V end was cut by 6 bases, the J end by 3 bases, with 17 bases between. Looked up from germline, CDR1 is MNHEY and CDR2 is SVGAGI. The CDR3 DNA sequence: TGTGCCAGCAGCCGGCAAGCAGGGGTATACACTGAAGCTTTCTTT. Translating it yields CASSRQAGVYTEAFF.

The chain has TRBV29-1 and TRBJ1-3, with D perhaps matching TRBD1 (6 bases). V was shortened by 5 bases and J by 0 bases, with 20 bases between the two germline ends. The CDR3 runs 17 residues. Germline CDR1 is SQVTM and CDR2 is ANQGSEA. The CDR3 DNA sequence: TGCAGCGTTACCTCCCGGGACAATACTATCTCTGGAAACACCATATATTTT. This gives the protein CSVTSRDNTISGNTIYF.

The chain joins TRBV7-2 to TRBJ2-1; 12 bases align to TRBD2. The junction had 11 bases not matched to a gene; V was cut back by 3 bases and J by 5 bases. Germline V lookup: CDR1 SGHTA, CDR2 FQGNSA. The CDR3 has 18 residues. CDR3 sequence (DNA): TGTGCCAGCAGCTTCGATGGGACTAGCGGGTTCCGTCACAATGAGCAGTTCTTC. It yields the protein CASSFDGTSGFRHNEQFF.

This clonotype was seen a few times. J is TRBJ1-1 and V is TRBV29-1, with 7 bases identical to TRBD1. Germline CDR1 SQVTM, CDR2 ANQGSEA. This CDR3 comprises 13 residues. V was clipped by 6 bases and J by 1 base; unmatched bases: 5. CDR3: CSVTRTGNTEAFF. In DNA, the CDR3 is TGCAGCGTGACTAGGACAGGGAACACTGAAGCTTTCTTT.